This is a list of T cell receptor beta chains from one sample in a study of graft-versus-host responses after intestinal transplantation. Sequenced by immunoSEQ multiplex PCR; TCRdb stores in-frame clones only, minus some. The profile shows under 55,000 clones, over 75% of them singletons. Sequences were derived from PBMCs, sampled 524 days after transplant. The receptor set was obtained from a human patient who received an intestinal transplant, so some T cells may come from the graft donor. Both conserved end residues are part of each CDR3. The D gene is left open where the match is weak. Clone size appears in some rows only: once, few, many, or a class for an expanded clone.

d_call	clone_size	v_call	j_call	cdr3_nt	cdr3_aa
TRBD2	.	TRBV6-5	TRBJ2-2	TGTGCCAGCAGTACTAGCGGAAACACCGGGGAGCTGTTTTTT	CASSTSGNTGELFF
.	.	TRBV11-2	TRBJ2-1	TGTGCCAGCAGCTTAGATAATGAGCAGTTCTTC	CASSLDNEQFF
TRBD1	.	TRBV5-1	TRBJ1-1	TGCGCCAGCAGCTTGGCACACGGGACAGACTTAATGAACACTGAAGCTTTCTTT	CASSLAHGTDLMNTEAFF
TRBD1	once	TRBV19	TRBJ1-3	TGTGCCAGTAGCGCTGGGACAGGTCATGGAAACACCATATATTTT	CASSAGTGHGNTIYF
.	.	TRBV27	TRBJ2-7	TGTGCCAGCAGTTTATCGAAGGGGTACGAGCAGTACTTC	CASSLSKGYEQYF
.	.	TRBV7-2	TRBJ1-1	TGTGCCAGCAGCTCACCCCGACAGCTGAACACTGAAGCTTTCTTT	CASSSPRQLNTEAFF
TRBD1	.	TRBV19	TRBJ1-5	TGTGCCAGTAGGAGCCGACAGGGTCCTAATCAGCCCCAGCATTTT	CASRSRQGPNQPQHF
.	.	TRBV29-1	TRBJ2-5	TGCAGCGTCGGGCCTTACCAAGAGACCCAGTACTTC	CSVGPYQETQYF
.	.	TRBV9	TRBJ2-2	TGTGCCAGCAGCGTAAGTGGGAACGGGGAGCTGTTTTTT	CASSVSGNGELFF
.	.	TRBV28	TRBJ2-5	TGTGCCAGCAGTTGGATTGGAGTCCGACAAGAGACCCAGTACTTC	CASSWIGVRQETQYF
.	.	TRBV7-9	TRBJ1-4	TGTGCCAGCAGCTTAGGGGTAGATCGGGGCCCGGCAACTAATGAAAAACTGTTTTTT	CASSLGVDRGPATNEKLFF
.	.	TRBV4-2	TRBJ1-1	TGTGCCAGCAGCTCCCAGCTGGGGAAATGGACTGAAGCTTTCTTT	CASSSQLGKWTEAFF
.	.	TRBV27	TRBJ2-7	TGTGCCAGCAGTTTATCCCTCCGACAGGTTCAAAGCTCCTACGAGCAGTACTTC	CASSLSLRQVQSSYEQYF
TRBD2	.	TRBV4-2	TRBJ2-1	TGTGCCAGCAGCCACGACGGACTAGCGGGAGCGGGGTCCTACAATGAGCAGTTCTTC	CASSHDGLAGAGSYNEQFF
.	.	TRBV27	TRBJ2-1	TGTGCCAGCAGTTTATGGGGGTCCTACAATGAGCAGTTCTTC	CASSLWGSYNEQFF
TRBD2	.	TRBV18	TRBJ2-3	TGTGCCAGCTCACCCGCTAGCGGGGGGAGCACAGATACGCAGTATTTT	CASSPASGGSTDTQYF
.	.	TRBV18	TRBJ2-1	TGTGCCAGCTCACTAGCGGCCTACAATGAGCAGTTCTTC	CASSLAAYNEQFF